What follows describes a single T cell receptor beta chain. The antigen is undetermined. Among the 120 or so subjects of the validation cohort, separate from the roughly 650-subject first cohort, were the donors. Trimming removed 1 base from V and 3 bases from J, with 15 bases in between. The CDR3 consists of 16 residues. The germline gives CDR1 LNHNV, CDR2 YYDKDF (reference sequence). The sample comes from a study of cytomegalovirus exposure and HLA in healthy donors. Overall study: The use of the same platform for the 95 to 150 validation repertoires and the 550 to 850 first-cohort repertoires was reported by a later analysis.

General observations from the study: Cytomegalovirus status, reportedly, was diagnosed with high specificity and sensitivity by the classifier.

The assay was immunoSEQ multiplex PCR, and TCRdb's table has in-frame clones only and misses some. The table records tens of thousands of clones, roughly 94% of them present only once. The sequence was obtained from a man aged 18 to 35 in good health and CMV-seronegative. The sample comprised PBMCs. The chain links TRBV15 to TRBJ2-5; possible D gene TRBD2, 6 bases. In DNA, the CDR3 is TGTGCCACCAGCAGAGGGGGTAGCGGAGGGGAAGAGACCCAGTACTTC. Encoded protein: CATSRGGSGGEETQYF.